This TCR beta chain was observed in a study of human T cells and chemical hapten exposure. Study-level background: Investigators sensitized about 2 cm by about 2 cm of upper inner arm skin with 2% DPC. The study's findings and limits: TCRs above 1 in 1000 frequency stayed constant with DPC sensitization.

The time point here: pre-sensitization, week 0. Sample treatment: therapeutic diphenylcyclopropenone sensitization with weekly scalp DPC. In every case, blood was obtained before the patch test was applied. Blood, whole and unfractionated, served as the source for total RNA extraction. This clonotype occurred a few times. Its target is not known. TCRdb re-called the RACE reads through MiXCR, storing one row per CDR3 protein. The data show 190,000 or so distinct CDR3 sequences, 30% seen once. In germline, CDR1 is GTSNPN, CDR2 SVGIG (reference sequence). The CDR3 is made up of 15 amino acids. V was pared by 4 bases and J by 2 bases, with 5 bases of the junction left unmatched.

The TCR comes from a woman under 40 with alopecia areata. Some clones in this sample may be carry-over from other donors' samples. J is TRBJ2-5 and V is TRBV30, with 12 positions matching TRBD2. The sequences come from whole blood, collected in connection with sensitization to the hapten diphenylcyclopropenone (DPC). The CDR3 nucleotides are TGTGCCTGGAACAAAGGACTAGCGGGGCAAGAGACCCAGTACTTC. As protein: CAWNKGLAGQETQYF.